Reported below is one TCR beta chain. Its antigen is undetermined. Different DNA sequences within this sample yield the same CDR3. Trimming pared 0 bases from V and 4 bases from J, leaving 8 bases between. CDR1 SGHNT and CDR2 YYREEE come from the germline V gene (reference sequence). There are 14 residues in the CDR3. The donors were adults (healthy and HIV-negative) with no recent acute infections or vaccinations. The CD4+ fraction was divided into a CD45RA+ naive subset and a CD45RA-negative memory subset. This entry is derived from a study of shared clonotypes between healthy human individuals. General study points: Among non-shared clonotypes, generation probabilities were lower than among those shared by all four donors.

When replicate PCRs were run on sorted subsets, they used 150 to 200 ng DNA, 28,000 or so T cell genomes. The assay was immunoSEQ multiplex PCR, and TCRdb's table has in-frame clones only and misses some. The sample shows about 2.5 million clones, just under 95% of them seen only once. The sequence derives from a man younger than 35 in good health. Some clones in this sample may be carry-over from other donors' samples. Sequenced sample: naive CD4+ T cells from PBMCs. Documented subset: CD45RA+ positively selected. The genes are TRBV5-4 and TRBJ1-5; no definite D call. The CDR3 nucleotides are TGTGCCAGCAGCTTGGTACCAGATAATCAGCCCCAGCATTTT. This sequence encodes CASSLVPDNQPQHF.